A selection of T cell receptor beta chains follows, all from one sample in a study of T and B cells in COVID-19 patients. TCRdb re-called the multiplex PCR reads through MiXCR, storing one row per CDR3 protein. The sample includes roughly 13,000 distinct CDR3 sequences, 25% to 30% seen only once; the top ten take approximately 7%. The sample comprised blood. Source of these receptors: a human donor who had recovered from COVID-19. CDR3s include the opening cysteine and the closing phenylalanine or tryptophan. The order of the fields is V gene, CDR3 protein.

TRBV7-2	CASSLARFNQPQHF
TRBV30	CAWCRQGSSNQPQHF
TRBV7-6	CASSSPPGGEAGNTIYF
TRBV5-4	CASSFPLAGVETQYF
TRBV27	CASSLQGMNTGELFF
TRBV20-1	CSALDPNRAATNEKLFF
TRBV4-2	CASSQENGASTDTQYF
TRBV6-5	CASSPDSLPGQPQHF
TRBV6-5	CASRMTGSNEKLFF
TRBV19	CASSIEGHEQYF
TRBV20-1	CSARDPPSGGNTGELFF
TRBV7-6	CASSLLGQGAKNIQYF
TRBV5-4	CASRPPIGGPYNEQFF
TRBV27	CASSTWDRDYEQYF
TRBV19	CASKFQRHTDTQYF
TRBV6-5	CASSYSIWTGSTDTQYF
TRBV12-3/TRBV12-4	CASSFSQETQYF
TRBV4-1	CASTATGGGTGEKLFF
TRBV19	CASSIRGQGRETQYF
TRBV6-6	CASSWGQGNTGELFF
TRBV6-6	CASRGTGLNTEVFF
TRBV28	CASSHGQGQSNQPQHF
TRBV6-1	CASSQDSGNTIYF
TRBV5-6	CASSLREPPYEQYF